This TCR beta chain was identified in a study of CD8 T cells in ankylosing spondylitis. Study-wide findings and caveats: A TCR beta motif of eight or nine highly homologous variants seemed to mark ankylosing spondylitis blood. A CD8+ phenotype characterized the disease-linked clones, which were relatively rare in peripheral blood. Earlier authors reported some of these motif variants in reactive arthritis synovial fluid and blood.

The CDR3 length is 17 residues. CDR1 and CDR2 (germline): SNHLY, FYNNEI. The V segment lost 5 bases and the J segment 4 bases; nucleotides outside the gene matches: 16. Comment on this clonotype: No antigen is known for it.

MiXCR, run by TCRdb on the 5' RACE reads, gives a single entry per CDR3 protein. The table has around 490,000 distinct CDR3 sequences, roughly 5.2% seen once; the top ten hold around 3.4%. The receptor was isolated from a male donor with ankylosing spondylitis. The sequenced material came from blood, either unsorted or a sorted T cell fraction (not recorded which). The genes are TRBV2 and TRBJ1-1; 7 nucleotides agree with TRBD1. In DNA form, the CDR3 reads TGTGCCAGCAGTCAACACCCTGGAGGGACAGCGAGCACTGAAGCTTTCTTT. It encodes CASSQHPGGTASTEAFF.